A selection of T cell receptor beta chains follows, all from one sample in a study of shared clonotypes between healthy human individuals. Produced via immunoSEQ multiplex PCR; TCRdb's table is partial and in-frame only. The sample has almost 700,000 clones, around 92% seen once. The sequenced material came from naive CD8+ T cells sorted from blood. The receptors originated from a man younger than 45 in good health. CDR3s include the opening cysteine and the closing phenylalanine or tryptophan. D genes are given only for firm matches. Where a row states a size, it is once, few, many or the class of an expanded clone; other rows omit it.

TRBV4-3	-	-	TRBJ1-2	TGCGCCAGCAGCCAACGTGGGAATGGCTACACCTTC	CASSQRGNGYTF
TRBV4-1	TRBD1	-	TRBJ1-5	TGCGCCAGCAGCCAAGTCCCTGCCGGGACAGGGGGCGACCAGCCCCAGCATTTT	CASSQVPAGTGGDQPQHF
TRBV27	-	-	TRBJ2-2	TGTGCCAGCAGTGGGGCAGTGAACACCGGGGAGCTGTTTTTT	CASSGAVNTGELFF
TRBV4-3	TRBD1	-	TRBJ2-7	TGCGCCAGCAGCCAAGATCACAGGGGATACGAGCAGTACTTC	CASSQDHRGYEQYF
TRBV4-3	-	-	TRBJ2-7	TGCGCCAGCAGCCAAGTCAGGGGACGCGAGCAGTACTTC	CASSQVRGREQYF
TRBV13	-	once	TRBJ2-5	TGTGCCAGCAGCTTAGGTCGGGGGAAAGAGACCCAGTACTTC	CASSLGRGKETQYF
TRBV13	-	-	TRBJ2-3	TGTGCCAGCAGCAAAGGGGGGTTGCGAGATACGCAGTATTTT	CASSKGGLRDTQYF
TRBV5-6	TRBD2	-	TRBJ2-7	TGTGCCAGCAGCTTGGAGGGTTTAGCGGGACTAGCGGGAGTTAAGTACTTC	CASSLEGLAGLAGVKYF
TRBV19	TRBD1	-	TRBJ1-5	TGTGCCAGTAGTATCGGACAGGGGGCACTCCAATCTTATCAGCCCCAGCATTTT	CASSIGQGALQSYQPQHF
TRBV19	TRBD2	-	TRBJ2-1	TGTGCCGGCGAACTAGCGTCCGAGGATAATGAGCAGTTCTTC	CAGELASEDNEQFF
TRBV2	-	-	TRBJ1-5	TGTGCCAGCAGCCCAGTGGAGGTTGATAGGACCCAGCATTTT	CASSPVEVDRTQHF
TRBV27	-	few	TRBJ2-2	TGTGCCAGCACGGACGGAGCGACATTGAACACCGGGGAGCTGTTTTTT	CASTDGATLNTGELFF
TRBV7-9	-	-	TRBJ2-5	TGTGCCAGCAGCTTGGGCCTCGGACAGCAAGAGACCCAGTACTTC	CASSLGLGQQETQYF
TRBV7-9	-	-	TRBJ2-3	TGTGCCAGCAGCCCCCCCCGCGTGGGACTCCAAAACACAGATACGCAGTATTTT	CASSPPRVGLQNTDTQYF
TRBV10-3	-	-	TRBJ2-7	TGTGCCATCAGTGAGAATGGCCAGACATACTCCTACGAGCAGTACTTC	CAISENGQTYSYEQYF
TRBV5-1	TRBD2	-	TRBJ2-7	TGCGCCAGCAGTGGACTAGCGGGAGTGGATTTCTTGGACGAGCAGTACTTC	CASSGLAGVDFLDEQYF
TRBV5-5	-	-	TRBJ2-7	TGTGCCAGCAGCTCGGGACAAGGCTACGAGCAGTACTTC	CASSSGQGYEQYF